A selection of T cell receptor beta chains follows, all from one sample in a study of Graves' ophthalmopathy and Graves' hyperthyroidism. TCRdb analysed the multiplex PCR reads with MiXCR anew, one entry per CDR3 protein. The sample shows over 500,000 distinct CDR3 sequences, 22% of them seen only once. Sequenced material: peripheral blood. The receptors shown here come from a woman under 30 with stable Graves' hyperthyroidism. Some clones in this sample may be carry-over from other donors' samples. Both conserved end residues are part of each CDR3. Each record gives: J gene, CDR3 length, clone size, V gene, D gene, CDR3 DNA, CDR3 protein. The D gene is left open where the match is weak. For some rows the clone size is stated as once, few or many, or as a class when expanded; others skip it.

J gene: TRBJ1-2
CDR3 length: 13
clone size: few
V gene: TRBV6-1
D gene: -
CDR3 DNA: TGTGCCAGCCGGGACTCCCGGGACTATGGCTACACCTTC
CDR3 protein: CASRDSRDYGYTF

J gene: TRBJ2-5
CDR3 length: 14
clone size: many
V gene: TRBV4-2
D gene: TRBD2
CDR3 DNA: TGTGCCAGCAGCCAGGAAGCGGGGGGAGAGACCCAGTACTTC
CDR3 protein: CASSQEAGGETQYF

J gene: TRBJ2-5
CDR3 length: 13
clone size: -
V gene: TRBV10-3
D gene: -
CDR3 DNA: TGTGCCATCAGCCCCCGGTCCCCGGAGACCCAGTACTTC
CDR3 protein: CAISPRSPETQYF

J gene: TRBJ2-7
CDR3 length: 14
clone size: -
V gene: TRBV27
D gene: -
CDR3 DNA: TGTGCCAGCAGTTCTCACCTACAGGGCTACGAGCAGTACTTC
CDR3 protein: CASSSHLQGYEQYF

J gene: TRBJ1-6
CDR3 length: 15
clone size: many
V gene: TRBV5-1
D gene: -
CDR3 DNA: TGCGCCAGCAGCTTGAAGACGGGTGATAATTCACCCCTCCACTTT
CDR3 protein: CASSLKTGDNSPLHF

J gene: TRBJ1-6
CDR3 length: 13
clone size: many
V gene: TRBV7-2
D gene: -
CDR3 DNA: TGTGCCAGCAGCTTAGGGGGGCGGGAGGCCCTCCACTTT
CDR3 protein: CASSLGGREALHF

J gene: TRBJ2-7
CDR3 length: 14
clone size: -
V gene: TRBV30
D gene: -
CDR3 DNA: TGTGCCTGGAGTGTACAAGGCGGTGCCTACGAGCAGTACTTC
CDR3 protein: CAWSVQGGAYEQYF

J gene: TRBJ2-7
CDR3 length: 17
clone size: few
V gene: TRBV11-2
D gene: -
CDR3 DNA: TGTGCCAGCAGCTCACCTCGCCGGGCGGGGTTGACCTACGAGCAGTACTTC
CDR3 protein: CASSSPRRAGLTYEQYF

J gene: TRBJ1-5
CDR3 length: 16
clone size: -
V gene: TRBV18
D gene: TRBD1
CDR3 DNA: TGTGCCAGCTCACCAGGGACAGGGTGGGGCAATCAGCCCCAGCATTTT
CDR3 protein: CASSPGTGWGNQPQHF

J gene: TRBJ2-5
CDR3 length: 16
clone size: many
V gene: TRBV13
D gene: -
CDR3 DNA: TGTGCCAGCAGCTCCCCCGAAGAGGGTGGAGAAGAGACCCAGTACTTC
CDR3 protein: CASSSPEEGGEETQYF

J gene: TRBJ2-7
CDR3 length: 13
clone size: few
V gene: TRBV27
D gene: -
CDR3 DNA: TGTGCCAGCAGTTCCCGGAGGGGATACGAGCAGTACTTC
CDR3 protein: CASSSRRGYEQYF

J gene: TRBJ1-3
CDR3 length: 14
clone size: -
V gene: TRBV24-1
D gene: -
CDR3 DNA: TGTGCCACCAGCGCCGATGCCTCTGGAAACACCATATATTTT
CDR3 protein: CATSADASGNTIYF

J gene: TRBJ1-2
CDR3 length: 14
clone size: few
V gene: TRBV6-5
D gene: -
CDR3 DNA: TGTGCCAGCAGTTACTCTTGGGACACCTATGGCTACACCTTC
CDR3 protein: CASSYSWDTYGYTF

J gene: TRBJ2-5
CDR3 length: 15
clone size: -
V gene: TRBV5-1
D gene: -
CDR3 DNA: TGCGCCAGCAGCTCAGTAGTAGTCCCCCAAGAGACCCAGTACTTC
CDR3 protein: CASSSVVVPQETQYF

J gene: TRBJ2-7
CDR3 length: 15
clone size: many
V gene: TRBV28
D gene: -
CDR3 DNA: TGTGCCAGCAGACACCTCTTACAGACTTCCTACGAGCAGTACTTC
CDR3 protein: CASRHLLQTSYEQYF

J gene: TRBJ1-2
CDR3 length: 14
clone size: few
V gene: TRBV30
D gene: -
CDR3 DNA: TGTGCCTGGAGCCCCCTCCGAGGGAAGAATGGCTACACCTTC
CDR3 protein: CAWSPLRGKNGYTF

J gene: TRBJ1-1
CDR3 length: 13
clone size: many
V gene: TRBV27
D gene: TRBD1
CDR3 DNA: TGTGCCAGCAGTTCACACGACAGGGGCGAAGCTTTCTTT
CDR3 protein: CASSSHDRGEAFF

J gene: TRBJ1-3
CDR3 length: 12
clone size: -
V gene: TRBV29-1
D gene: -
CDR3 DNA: TGCAGCGTGAGGAGCTCTGGAAACACCATATATTTT
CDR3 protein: CSVRSSGNTIYF

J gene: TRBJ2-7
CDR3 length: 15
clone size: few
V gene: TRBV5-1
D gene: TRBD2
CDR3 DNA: TGCGCCAGCAGCTTCCGCACTAGCGGGGCCCACGAGCAGTACTTC
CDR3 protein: CASSFRTSGAHEQYF

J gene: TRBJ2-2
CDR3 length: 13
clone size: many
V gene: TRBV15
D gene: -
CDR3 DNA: TGTGCCACCAGCCCCTTACCCACCGGGGAGCTGTTTTTT
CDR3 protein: CATSPLPTGELFF

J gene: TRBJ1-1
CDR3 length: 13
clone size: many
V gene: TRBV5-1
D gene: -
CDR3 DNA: TGCGCCAGCAGCTTGGGGATACCCCGGGGAGCTTTCTTT
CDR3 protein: CASSLGIPRGAFF

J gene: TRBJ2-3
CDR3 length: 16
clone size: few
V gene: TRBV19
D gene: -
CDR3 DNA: TGTGCCAGTAGTATCAGAAGGCCTACGTCGGGAGATACGCAGTATTTT
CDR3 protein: CASSIRRPTSGDTQYF